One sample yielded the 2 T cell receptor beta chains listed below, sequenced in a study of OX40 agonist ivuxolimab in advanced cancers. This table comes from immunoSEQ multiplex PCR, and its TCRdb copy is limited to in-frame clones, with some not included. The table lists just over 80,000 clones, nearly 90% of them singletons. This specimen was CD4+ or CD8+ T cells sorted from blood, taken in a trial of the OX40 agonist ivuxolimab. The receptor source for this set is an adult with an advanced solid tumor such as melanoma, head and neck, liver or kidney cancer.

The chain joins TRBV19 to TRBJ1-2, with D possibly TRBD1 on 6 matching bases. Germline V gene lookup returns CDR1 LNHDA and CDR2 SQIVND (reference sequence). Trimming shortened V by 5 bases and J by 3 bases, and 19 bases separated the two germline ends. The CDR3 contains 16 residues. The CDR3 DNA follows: TGTGCCAGTAGTGCGAGTTTTGGTAACAGGGACTATGGCTACACCTTC. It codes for CASSASFGNRDYGYTF.

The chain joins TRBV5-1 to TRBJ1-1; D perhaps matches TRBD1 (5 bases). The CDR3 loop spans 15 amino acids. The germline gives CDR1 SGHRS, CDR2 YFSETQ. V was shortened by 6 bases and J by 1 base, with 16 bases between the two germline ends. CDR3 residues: CASTLEGLWNTEAFF. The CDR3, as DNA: TGCGCCAGCACCTTAGAGGGGTTGTGGAACACTGAAGCTTTCTTT.